This T cell receptor (beta chain) emerged from a study of blood T cell repertoires in COVID-19. The CDR3 length is 15 residues. The V segment lost 8 bases and the J segment 0 bases; nucleotides outside the gene matches: 7. CDR1 is SGHRS and CDR2 is YFSETQ in the germline V gene. Clones were sequenced by immunoSEQ multiplex PCR, and TCRdb holds only the in-frame ones, with some missing. Seen here are about 68,000 clones, 90% to 95% observed once, and the top ten hold around 7%. The V and J genes are TRBV5-1 and TRBJ1-4; 7 bases line up with TRBD1. This receptor was identified in a man aged 35 to 55 with COVID-19, enrolled during active disease. Sequencing was carried out using peripheral blood. CDR3 in amino acids: CASGTEPATNEKLFF. Here the CDR3 DNA reads TGCGCCAGTGGGACAGAACCTGCAACTAATGAAAAACTGTTTTTT. Looking up the rest from reference TRBV5-1 and TRBJ1-4 gives the full variable domain: KAGVTQTPRYLIKTRGQQVTLSCSPISGHRSVSWYQQTPGQGLQFLFEYFSETQRNKGNFPGRFSGRQFSNSRSEMNVSTLELGDSALYLCASGTEPATNEKLFFGSGTQLSVL.